This T cell receptor (beta chain) was recovered during a study of T cell changes during pregnancy in multiple sclerosis. This CDR3 is built from 14 residues. With 0 bases removed from V and 1 base from J, the gap between germline ends came to 6 bases. Per germline, CDR1 SGHVS and CDR2 FNYEAQ. TCRdb's table, derived via immunoSEQ multiplex PCR, lists solely in-frame clones and lacks some. The sample yields 60,000 or so clones, about 92% seen once. The sample was peripheral blood, taken in the second trimester of pregnancy. The sequence derives from a female donor in good health, enrolled as a control in a pregnancy study. The chain links TRBV7-6 to TRBJ1-1; D gene unclear. CDR3 nucleotide sequence: TGTGCCAGCAGCTTAGCACGGGGGAACACTGAAGCTTTCTTT. Translating it yields CASSLARGNTEAFF.